This entry lists 7 T cell receptor beta chains sequenced from one sample in a study of human T cells and chemical hapten exposure. Time point in this sample: pre-sensitization, week 0. Treatment in this sample: therapeutic diphenylcyclopropenone sensitization with weekly scalp DPC. TCRdb analysed the RACE reads with MiXCR anew, one entry per CDR3 protein. This sample has 85,000 to 100,000 distinct CDR3 sequences, with about 10% found just once. The source material was whole blood, sampled in connection with sensitization to the hapten diphenylcyclopropenone (DPC). Every receptor here comes from a woman aged 55-70 years with alopecia areata. Some clones in this sample may be carry-over from other donors' samples.

This clonotype was seen at least ten times. This chain joins TRBV6-5 and TRBJ1-5; 7 bases are shared with TRBD1. The CDR3 is 15 amino acids. The germline V gene encodes CDR1 MNHEY and CDR2 SVGAGI. V trimming: 6 bases; J trimming: 0 bases; junction bases outside the gene matches: 5. In DNA form, the CDR3 reads TGTGCCAGCAGGCAGGGGACAGCTAGCAATCAGCCCCAGCATTTT. Encoded protein: CASRQGTASNQPQHF.

This clonotype was detected only a few times. The V call is TRBV18, the J call TRBJ1-6, with TRBD1 matching 8 bases. Germline CDR1 reads KGHSH; CDR2 reads LQKENI. This CDR3 is 16 amino acids long. V gave up 4 bases and J gave up 0 bases; unmatched junction bases: 2. The CDR3 nucleotides are TGTGCCAGCTCACGGACAGGGAGCTCCTATAATTCACCCCTCCACTTT. Its protein is CASSRTGSSYNSPLHF.

There are many counts of this clonotype. The chain combines TRBV5-4 with TRBJ1-3; TRBD1 is a possible D gene (5 bases). Germline CDR1 is SGHNT and CDR2 is YYREEE (reference sequence). Trimming removed 3 bases at V and 0 bases at J, with 10 bases between. The CDR3 spans 15 residues. CDR3 residues: CASSWDGGSGNTIYF. DNA of the CDR3: TGTGCCAGCAGCTGGGACGGGGGCTCTGGAAACACCATATATTTT.

The chain links TRBV7-9 to TRBJ1-1; no definite D call. The CDR3 is 12 residues long. V lost 5 bases to trimming and J lost 5 bases, with 9 bases between them. CDR1 and CDR2 from the germline V gene are SEHNR and FQNEAQ (reference sequence). The CDR3 DNA sequence: TGTGCCAGCAGCGTAGGGTCTACTGAAGCTTTCTTT. Amino acids: CASSVGSTEAFF.

The table lists this clonotype with many counts. This chain joins TRBV9 and TRBJ2-7, with 8 bases that match TRBD1. J was trimmed by 5 bases and V by 0 bases; bases with no gene match: 7. The CDR3 is 15 residues long. The germline gives CDR1 SGDLS, CDR2 YYNGEE. CDR3 amino acids: CASSVVSGGVNEQYF. In DNA form, the CDR3 reads TGTGCCAGCAGCGTAGTTTCAGGGGGCGTAAACGAGCAGTACTTC.

At least ten counts were recorded for this clonotype. This sequence joins TRBV13 and TRBJ2-7, with D perhaps TRBD2 (6 bases). V lost 3 bases and J 4 bases, leaving 13 bases between the germline ends. CDR1 PRHDT and CDR2 FYEKMQ come from the germline V gene (reference sequence). This CDR3 is 14 amino acids long. CDR3 sequence reads: CASSLHGTFYEQYF. The CDR3 bases are TGTGCCAGCAGCTTGCACGGGACTTTTTACGAGCAGTACTTC.

This clonotype was seen a few times. The chain employs TRBV3-1 and TRBJ2-5; 7 bases map to TRBD1. V shed 3 bases, J shed 5 bases, and the junction held 6 bases outside the gene matches. CDR1 and CDR2 (germline): LGHDT, YNNKEL (reference sequence). The CDR3 runs 14 residues. CDR3 DNA sequence: TGTGCCAGCAGCCAGACAGGGCCCGTCGAGACCCAGTACTTC. Translation: CASSQTGPVETQYF.